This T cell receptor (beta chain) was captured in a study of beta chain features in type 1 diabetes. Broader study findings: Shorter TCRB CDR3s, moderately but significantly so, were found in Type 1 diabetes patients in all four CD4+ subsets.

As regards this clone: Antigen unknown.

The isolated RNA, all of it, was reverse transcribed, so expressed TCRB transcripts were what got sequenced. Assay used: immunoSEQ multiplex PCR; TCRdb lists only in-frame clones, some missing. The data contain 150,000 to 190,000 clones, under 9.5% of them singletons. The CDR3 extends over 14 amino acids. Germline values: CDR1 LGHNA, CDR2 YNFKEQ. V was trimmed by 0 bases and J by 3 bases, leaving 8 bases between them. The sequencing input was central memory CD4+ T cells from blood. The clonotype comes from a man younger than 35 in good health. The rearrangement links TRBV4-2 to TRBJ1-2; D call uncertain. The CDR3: CASSQEWGDYGYTF. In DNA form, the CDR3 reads TGTGCCAGCAGCCAAGAGTGGGGAGACTATGGCTACACCTTC.